What follows is one T cell receptor beta chain and its context. The antigen remains unidentified. Unique molecular identifiers were incorporated when the TCRbeta library was constructed. TCRdb recomputed calls from the PCR reads with MiXCR, one row per CDR3 protein. This table has around 580,000 distinct CDR3 sequences, under 25% appearing once. The data were obtained in a study of T-cell reconstitution after alpha-beta-depleted transplantation in children. The CDR3 extends over 18 amino acids. The germline V gene has CDR1 SGDLS and CDR2 YYNGEE. Trimming stripped 0 bases from V and 7 bases from J, with 25 bases between. General study points: For some patients, TCRbeta diversity was high at day 60 because of recipient T cells and thymic progenitors that survived.

The chain employs TRBV9 and TRBJ1-2, with a weak D call TRBD1 (5 bases). Sequenced here: PBMCs, mostly from graft donor cells, sampled 360 days after TCRalphabeta/CD19-depleted stem cell transplant. This sequence originates from a boy under three years old who had a stem cell transplant for acute myeloid leukemia, so the T cells may come from the graft donor. CDR3 nucleotide sequence: TGTGCCAGCAGCGTAGGGGACGGAAGAGTCTGGAGTAGGTCTGGCTACACCTTC. This gives the protein CASSVGDGRVWSRSGYTF.